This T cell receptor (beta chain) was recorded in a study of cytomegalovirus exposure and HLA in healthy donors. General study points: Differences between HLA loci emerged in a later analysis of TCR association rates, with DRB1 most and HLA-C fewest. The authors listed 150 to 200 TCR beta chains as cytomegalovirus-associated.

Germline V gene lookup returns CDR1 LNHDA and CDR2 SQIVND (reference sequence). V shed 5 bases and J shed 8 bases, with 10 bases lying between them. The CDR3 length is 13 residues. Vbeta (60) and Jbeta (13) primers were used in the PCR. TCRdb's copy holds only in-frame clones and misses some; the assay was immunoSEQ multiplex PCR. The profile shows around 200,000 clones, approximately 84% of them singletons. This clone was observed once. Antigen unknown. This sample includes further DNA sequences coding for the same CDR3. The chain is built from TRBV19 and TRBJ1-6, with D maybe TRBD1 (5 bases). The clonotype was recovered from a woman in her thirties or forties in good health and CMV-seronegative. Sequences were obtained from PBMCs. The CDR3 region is CASSVGPYSPLHF. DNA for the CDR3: TGTGCCAGTAGTGTGGGGCCTTATTCACCCCTCCACTTT.